This TCR beta chain was captured in a study of prognosis after radiotherapy for stage I lung cancer. This clonotype has ten or more counts. Germline V gives CDR1 LNHDA, CDR2 SQIVND (reference sequence). Between the trimmed V and J ends, which lost 3 bases and 8 bases, there was a span of 13 bases. CDR3 length: 13 residues. From genomic DNA, TCR beta CDR3 was amplified by two-round multiplex PCR. The first PCR round targeted every TRBV and TRBJ gene with specific primers. TCRdb called the multiplex PCR reads again in MiXCR, with one record for every CDR3 protein. The data show 45,000 to 60,000 distinct CDR3 sequences, under 45% seen once.

This rearrangement joins TRBV19 to TRBJ1-1; D is perhaps TRBD1 (6 bases). The sequencing here drew on PBMCs, taken before or after stereotactic body radiation therapy (not recorded which). This receptor was taken from a donor older than 45 with non-small cell lung cancer. The CDR3 sequence: CASSIQGFREAFF. For the CDR3, the DNA is TGTGCCAGTAGTATTCAGGGGTTCCGCGAAGCTTTCTTT.